The entry below describes one T cell receptor beta chain. Its specificity is not known. Using immunoSEQ multiplex PCR, the repertoire was profiled, and TCRdb retains in-frame clones only, with some absent. The sample shows 1.6 million or so clones, roughly 96% of them seen only once. Donors comprised only Caucasian adults living in Nashville, Tennessee. These data originate in a study of shared clonotypes between healthy human individuals. Overall study results and limits: Donor scarcity curtailed the genetic and exposure-history diversity represented herein. Naive CD4 clonotype sharing across several donors was roughly 5%.

Trimming took off 6 bases at V and 0 bases at J, with 8 bases between the two ends. CDR1 and CDR2 (germline): MNHNS, SASEGT. The CDR3 covers 13 residues. The sequence was obtained from a man aged 25 to 40 in good health. The gene calls are TRBV6-1 and TRBJ1-1; D is uncertain. Sequencing used naive CD4+ T cells sorted from blood. Subset denoted: CD45RA+ positively selected. The CDR3 loop is CASSLTLNTEAFF. CDR3 sequence (DNA): TGTGCCAGCAGCCTGACACTGAACACTGAAGCTTTCTTT.